Shown below are 23 T cell receptor beta chains from a single sample sequenced in a study of vaccination effects on CD4 cells after COVID-19. Prior to sequencing, the ViraFEST assay stimulated PBMC with viral peptide pools, which expanded the antigen-specific CD4+ T cells. Upon completion of roughly ten days in culture, CD4+ T cells were isolated. TCRdb keeps only in-frame clones here, not all; method: immunoSEQ multiplex PCR. Seen here are tens of thousands of clones, around 70% observed once, and the top ten hold roughly 1.7%. Their antigens remain unidentified. The sample here was CD4+ T cells from PBMCs cultured with HCoV-229E spike peptides, taken before COVID-19 vaccination. These receptors came from a human donor who received a COVID-19 vaccine.

The chain has TRBV3-1 (or the pseudogene TRBV3-2) and TRBJ2-2; maybe TRBD2 (6 bases). V was trimmed by 8 bases and J by 7 bases, leaving 17 bases between them. The CDR3 is 14 amino acids. Germline V lookup: CDR1 LGHDT, CDR2 YNNKEL (reference sequence). This CDR3 is CASQRGLRSGELFF. The CDR3 nucleotides are TGTGCCAGCCAGAGAGGACTACGAAGCGGGGAGCTGTTTTTT.

In this sample, this clone turned up a few times. The genes are TRBV7-3 and TRBJ2-3; 13 bases fit TRBD2. There are 14 residues in the CDR3. V trimming: 5 bases; J trimming: 6 bases; junction bases outside the gene matches: 2. Germline V lookup: CDR1 SGHTA, CDR2 FQGTGA. The CDR3 nucleotides are TGTGCCAGCAGCCCGACTAGCGGGGGGGATACGCAGTATTTT. Its translation: CASSPTSGGDTQYF.

The V gene is TRBV10-3, the J gene TRBJ2-1, with TRBD1 as a possible D gene (6 bases). The V end was cut by 2 bases, the J end by 9 bases, with 14 bases between. Germline V lookup: CDR1 ENHRY, CDR2 SYGVKD. This CDR3 has 14 amino acids. The CDR3 bases are TGTGCCATCAGTGAGGGAGGTTCCAGGGGTGAGCAGTTCTTC. This translates into CAISEGGSRGEQFF.

The chain recombines TRBV20-1 with TRBJ2-5; no clear D. The V gene lost 3 bases and the J gene lost 2 bases, with 10 bases spanning the gap. Germline values: CDR1 DFQATT, CDR2 SNEGSKA (reference sequence). The CDR3 has 13 residues. As DNA, the CDR3 is TGCAGTGCTAGTTATCCGACGCAAGAGACCCAGTACTTC. This translates into CSASYPTQETQYF.

For the CDR3, the DNA is TGTGCCAGCAGCCAAGATCTGGGAGTTTATGGTAATGAAAAACTGTTTTTT. It is translated as CASSQDLGVYGNEKLFF. V and J are TRBV4-2 and TRBJ1-4; D gene unclear. With 0 bases removed from V and 4 bases from J, the gap between germline ends came to 15 bases. Germline lookup yields CDR1 LGHNA and CDR2 YNFKEQ. There are 17 residues in the CDR3.

J is TRBJ1-1 and V is TRBV7-2; 8 bases fit TRBD1. Per the germline V gene, CDR1 is SGHTA and CDR2 is FQGNSA. This CDR3 contains 15 residues. V shed 5 bases and J 1 base; nucleotides not matched to a gene: 6. The CDR3 DNA reads TGTGCCAGCAGCCTCCAGACAGGGGCGAACACTGAAGCTTTCTTT. Translating gives CASSLQTGANTEAFF.

V and J are TRBV5-1 and TRBJ2-5; 12 bases line up with TRBD2. J lost 3 bases, V lost 0 bases, and 9 bases had no gene match. The germline gives CDR1 SGHRS, CDR2 YFSETQ. The CDR3 has 18 amino acids. CDR3 nucleotides: TGCGCCAGCAGCTTGGTTCGGGCTAGCGGGGGGGGCGAAGAGACCCAGTACTTC. Its protein is CASSLVRASGGGEETQYF.

The chain couples TRBV6-4 to TRBJ2-1, with TRBD2 identical over 8 bases. The CDR3 has 16 amino acids. Germline trimming cut 4 bases from V and 5 bases from J; bases unmatched to any gene: 10. The V gene's germline CDR1 is MRHNA and CDR2 SNTAGT. Here the CDR3 DNA reads TGTGCCAGCAGTGCCTCCGTAGCGGGGACTAACAATGAGCAGTTCTTC. Translation: CASSASVAGTNNEQFF.

The rearrangement links TRBV7-2 to TRBJ2-7; 8 bases fit TRBD2. The CDR3 is 18 residues long. V shed 2 bases, J shed 6 bases, and the junction held 18 bases outside the gene matches. Germline V gene data show CDR1 as SGHTA and CDR2 as FQGNSA. The CDR3, as DNA: TGTGCCAGCAGCTTATCCCCCCTGGGCAGCGGGGGAAACCGCGAGCAGTACGTC. Translated: CASSLSPLGSGGNREQYV.

The chain couples TRBV9 to TRBJ2-2, with TRBD2 as a possible D gene (5 bases). In germline, CDR1 is SGDLS, CDR2 YYNGEE. The CDR3 runs 16 residues. The V end was cut by 0 bases, the J end by 0 bases, with 9 bases between. The CDR3 loop reads CASSVGGGSNTGELFF. CDR3 DNA sequence: TGTGCCAGCAGCGTAGGTGGAGGATCGAACACCGGGGAGCTGTTTTTT.

The chain employs TRBV20-1 and TRBJ2-5; 9 bases fit TRBD2. Germline CDR1 is DFQATT and CDR2 is SNEGSKA (reference sequence). This CDR3 is built from 15 residues. J gave up 5 bases and V 3 bases, and 10 bases lay outside the gene matches. The CDR3 loop is CSASRQGLARETQYF. The CDR3 region has the DNA TGCAGTGCTAGTCGGCAGGGACTAGCACGGGAGACCCAGTACTTC.

V and J are TRBV3-1 (or the pseudogene TRBV3-2) and TRBJ1-3, with 9 nucleotides matching TRBD1. Trimming cost V 4 bases and J 1 base; bases outside gene matches: 11. The CDR3 has 18 amino acids. Germline V gene data show CDR1 as LGHDT and CDR2 as YNNKEL (reference sequence). The CDR3 region is CASSPSRGQGTSGNTIYF. CDR3 in DNA: TGTGCCAGCAGCCCAAGTCGAGGACAGGGGACGTCTGGAAACACCATATATTTT.

The chain joins TRBV5-1 to TRBJ1-3, with a weak D call TRBD1 (6 bases). Trimming shortened V by 0 bases and J by 2 bases, and 9 bases separated the two germline ends. The CDR3 runs to 15 residues. Germline V gene sequence: CDR1 SGHRS, CDR2 YFSETQ. CDR3 region: CASSLAGTTGNTIYF. DNA for the CDR3: TGCGCCAGCAGCTTGGCCGGGACAACTGGAAACACCATATATTTT.

The gene calls are TRBV5-1 and TRBJ2-2, with a tentative D call TRBD1 (5 bases). Germline V gene sequence: CDR1 SGHRS, CDR2 YFSETQ. There are 15 residues in the CDR3. V lost 3 bases, J lost 0 bases, and 9 bases lay in between. As DNA, the CDR3 is TGCGCCAGCAGCTCAGGGTTCGCGAACACCGGGGAGCTGTTTTTT. This gives the protein CASSSGFANTGELFF.

This chain uses TRBV30 with TRBJ2-2; 8 positions match TRBD1. V shed 8 bases and J 3 bases; nucleotides not matched to a gene: 8. Germline V lookup: CDR1 GTSNPN, CDR2 SVGIG (reference sequence). This CDR3 has 14 amino acids. CDR3 bases: TGTGCCGGCCAGGGGGCCTTAGACACCGGGGAGCTGTTTTTT. As protein: CAGQGALDTGELFF. Full variable domain (missing parts from reference TRBV30 and TRBJ2-2): SQTIHQWPATLVQPVGSPLSLECTVEGTSNPNLYWYRQAAGRGLQLLFYSVGIGQISSEVPQNLSASRPQDRQFILSSKKLLLSDSGFYLCAGQGALDTGELFFGEGSRLTVL.

The V call is TRBV5-1, the J call TRBJ2-3; 8 nucleotides match TRBD2. This CDR3 comprises 16 residues. CDR1 SGHRS and CDR2 YFSETQ come from the germline V gene. Trimming took 1 base from V and 5 from J; bases not matched to a gene: 9. CDR3 DNA sequence: TGCGCCAGCAGCTTGATGCGGGGGGTAGACGGAGATACGCAGTATTTT. This translates into CASSLMRGVDGDTQYF.

This clone has only one observation. The chain links TRBV6-6 to TRBJ1-6, with 8 bases fitting TRBD1. The CDR3 is 16 residues long. Unmatched junction bases numbered 12, after V lost 5 bases and J lost 9 bases. CDR1 is MNHNY and CDR2 is SVGAGI in the germline V gene (reference sequence). The CDR3 loop is CASSNQSGTGGSPLHF. The CDR3 DNA reads TGTGCCAGCAGTAACCAGTCCGGGACAGGCGGTTCACCCCTCCACTTT.

The chain combines TRBV19 with TRBJ1-2, with 7 bases lining up with TRBD1. Looked up from germline, CDR1 is LNHDA and CDR2 is SQIVND (reference sequence). J was trimmed by 4 bases and V by 3 bases; bases with no gene match: 8. The CDR3 has 15 amino acids. In DNA form, the CDR3 reads TGTGCCAGTAGTATGGGACAGCCGGGGGCCTATGGCTACACCTTC. Translated, it gives CASSMGQPGAYGYTF.

CDR3 loop: CASSFDRRGNTEAFF. CDR3 DNA sequence: TGTGCCAGCAGCTTCGACAGGAGGGGGAACACTGAAGCTTTCTTT. This rearrangement joins TRBV5-5 to TRBJ1-1; TRBD1 might be the D (6 bases). Germline CDR1 is SGHKS and CDR2 is YYEKEE (reference sequence). This CDR3 contains 15 residues. V was clipped by 2 bases and J by 1 base, with 12 bases between them.

The V and J genes are TRBV10-3 and TRBJ2-1; D unclear. Germline V lookup: CDR1 ENHRY, CDR2 SYGVKD. V was trimmed by 3 bases and J by 6 bases, leaving 6 bases between them. The CDR3 covers 12 residues. The CDR3 loop reads CAISDPRNEQFF. CDR3 in DNA: TGTGCCATCAGTGACCCCCGCAATGAGCAGTTCTTC.

The chain uses TRBV4-1 and TRBJ2-5; D could derive from TRBD1 or TRBD2 (6 bases each). The germline V gene has CDR1 MGHRA and CDR2 YSYEKL. The CDR3 length is 18 residues. The V and J ends lost 0 bases and 5 bases respectively, with 22 bases between them. The CDR3 DNA reads TGCGCCAGCAGCCAAGATTCCCCCTGGGAGGACAGAAGGGAGACCCAGTACTTC. This codes for CASSQDSPWEDRRETQYF.

The rearrangement links TRBV5-1 to TRBJ2-3; no firm D call. The germline V and J ends were trimmed by 0 bases and 6 bases, with 5 bases remaining between them. The V gene's germline CDR1 is SGHRS and CDR2 YFSETQ. The CDR3 has 12 amino acids. CDR3 amino acids: CASSLVEDTQYF. CDR3 sequence (DNA): TGCGCCAGCAGCTTGGTCGAGGATACGCAGTATTTT.

V is TRBV11-2 and J is TRBJ2-7, with D unclear. The V and J ends lost 5 bases and 1 base respectively, with 18 bases between them. In germline, CDR1 is SGHAT, CDR2 FQNNGV. The CDR3 loop spans 16 amino acids. In nucleotides, the CDR3 is TGTGCCAGCAGCCCACCACTACTTAGTTGGTCCTACGAGCAGTACGTC. This gives the protein CASSPPLLSWSYEQYV.